The entry below describes one T cell receptor (beta chain). This sample was taken from a study of blood T cell repertoires in COVID-19. Study overall: Some COVID-19 samples were acute and others convalescent; all came from the United States, Italy and Spain.

Participants reported their clinical history, and cohort assignment relied on those reports. In the 2 weeks before study entry, exposed participants met a COVID-19 case, which was PCR-confirmed or clinician-diagnosed. Authors' methods: The assay estimated nucleated cells by amplifying reference gene primers. Some clones are missing from TCRdb's copy, which holds only in-frame ones; the method was immunoSEQ multiplex PCR. Clonal size and the V and J genes are those of that table, whereas D and trimming came from the DNA. The table shows a few hundred thousand clones, with 88% occurring only once. The CDR3 is made up of 15 amino acids. In germline, CDR1 is KGHSY, CDR2 FQNENV. V was shortened by 3 bases and J by 0 bases, with 11 bases between the two germline ends.

This receptor was taken from a woman between 40 and 55 years old who had been exposed to COVID-19. This rearrangement joins TRBV16 to TRBJ1-2; the D gene is possibly TRBD1 (6 bases). The sample comprised PBMCs or T cells enriched from blood (not recorded which). In nucleotides, the CDR3 is TGTGCCAGCAGCCACCTCGGGACAACTAACTATGGCTACACCTTC. Its protein product is CASSHLGTTNYGYTF.